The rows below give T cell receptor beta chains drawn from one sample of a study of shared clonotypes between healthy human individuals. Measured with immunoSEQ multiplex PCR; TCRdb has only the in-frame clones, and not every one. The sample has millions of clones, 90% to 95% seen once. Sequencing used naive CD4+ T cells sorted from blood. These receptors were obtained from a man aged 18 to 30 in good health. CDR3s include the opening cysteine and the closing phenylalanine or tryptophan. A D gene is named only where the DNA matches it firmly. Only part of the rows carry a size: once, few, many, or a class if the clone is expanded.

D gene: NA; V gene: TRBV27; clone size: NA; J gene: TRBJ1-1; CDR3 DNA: TGTGCCAGCAGCAAGATGGGCCAGGCCCCTGAAGCTTTCTTT; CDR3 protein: CASSKMGQAPEAFF
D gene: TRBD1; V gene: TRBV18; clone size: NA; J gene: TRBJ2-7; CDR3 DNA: TGTGCCAGCTCACCAGCAGGGGGCGGCGAGCAGTACTTC; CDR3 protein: CASSPAGGGEQYF
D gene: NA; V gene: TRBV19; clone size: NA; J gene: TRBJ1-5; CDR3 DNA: TGTGCCAGTAGTGGCCGGACAGAGAATCAGCCCCAGCATTTT; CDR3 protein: CASSGRTENQPQHF
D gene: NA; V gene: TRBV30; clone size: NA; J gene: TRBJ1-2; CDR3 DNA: TGTGCCTGGAGATTTTCTGAGGGCAGCTATGGCTACACCTTC; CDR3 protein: CAWRFSEGSYGYTF
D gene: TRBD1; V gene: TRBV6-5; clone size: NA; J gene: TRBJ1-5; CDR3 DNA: TGTGCCAGCAGCCCCGACAGGGCCGGCAATCAGCCCCAGCATTTT; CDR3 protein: CASSPDRAGNQPQHF
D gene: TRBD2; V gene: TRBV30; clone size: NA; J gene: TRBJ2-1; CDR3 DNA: TGTGCCTGGAGTTTACCCCGTTATAGCGGGGTGAACAATGAGCAGTTCTTC; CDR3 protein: CAWSLPRYSGVNNEQFF
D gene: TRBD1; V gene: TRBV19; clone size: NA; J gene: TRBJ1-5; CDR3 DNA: TGTGCCAGTAGTGGATGGGACAGTAGCAATCAGCCCCAGCATTTT; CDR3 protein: CASSGWDSSNQPQHF
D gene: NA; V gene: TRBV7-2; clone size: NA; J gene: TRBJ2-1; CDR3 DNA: TGTGCCAGCAGCTTACGTTACAGAGGTGAGCAGTTCTTC; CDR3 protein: CASSLRYRGEQFF
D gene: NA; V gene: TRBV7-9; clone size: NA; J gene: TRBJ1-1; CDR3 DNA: TGTGCCAGCAGCTTCTCTGGGAACACTGAAGCTTTCTTT; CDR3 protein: CASSFSGNTEAFF
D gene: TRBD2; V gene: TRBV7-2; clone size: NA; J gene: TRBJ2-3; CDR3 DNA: TGTGCCAGCAGCCCCGGGACTAGCGGGAGTCATACGCAGTATTTT; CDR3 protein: CASSPGTSGSHTQYF
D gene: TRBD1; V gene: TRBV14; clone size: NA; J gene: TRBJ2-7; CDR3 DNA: TGTGCCAGCCGCGGGACAGGGGAGACCTACGAGCAGTACTTC; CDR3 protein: CASRGTGETYEQYF
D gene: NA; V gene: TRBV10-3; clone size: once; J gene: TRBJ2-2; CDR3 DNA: TGTGCCATCAGCCGGACAGAAAACACCGGGGAGCTGTTTTTT; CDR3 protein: CAISRTENTGELFF
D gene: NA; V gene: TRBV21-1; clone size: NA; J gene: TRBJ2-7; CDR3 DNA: TGTGCCAGCAGGAACAGGCCTAGGAGTGCCTCCTACGAGCAGTACTTC; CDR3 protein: CASRNRPRSASYEQYF
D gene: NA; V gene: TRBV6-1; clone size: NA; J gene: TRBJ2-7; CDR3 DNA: TGTGCCAGCACCGGGGTGGCCGGGCCGTACTTC; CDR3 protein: CASTGVAGPYF
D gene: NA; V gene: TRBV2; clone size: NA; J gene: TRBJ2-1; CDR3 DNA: TGTGCCAGCAAGAACCAGGGGCTAGTTGGCAATGAGCAGTTCTTC; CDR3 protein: CASKNQGLVGNEQFF
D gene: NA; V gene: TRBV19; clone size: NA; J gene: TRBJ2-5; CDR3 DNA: TGTGCCAGTAGTATTGTAACAGGACCAACTGACGAAGAGACCCAGTACTTC; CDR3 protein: CASSIVTGPTDEETQYF
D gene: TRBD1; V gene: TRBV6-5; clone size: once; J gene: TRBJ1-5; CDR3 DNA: TGTGCCAGCAGTGCCATACAGGGGGCAGGACAGCCCCAGCATTTT; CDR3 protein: CASSAIQGAGQPQHF
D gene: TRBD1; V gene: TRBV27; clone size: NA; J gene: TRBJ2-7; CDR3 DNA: TGTGCCAGCAGATATACAGGGGAGCGCTCCTACGAGCAGTACTTC; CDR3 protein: CASRYTGERSYEQYF
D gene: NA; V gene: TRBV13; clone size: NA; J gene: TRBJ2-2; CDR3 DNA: TGTGCCAGCAGCTATGGGACCAAGAACACCGGGGAGCTGTTTTTT; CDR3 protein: CASSYGTKNTGELFF
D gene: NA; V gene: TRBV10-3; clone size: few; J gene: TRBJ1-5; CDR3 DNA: TGTGCCATCGGGGCGGGAGACAATCAGCCCCAGCATTTT; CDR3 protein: CAIGAGDNQPQHF
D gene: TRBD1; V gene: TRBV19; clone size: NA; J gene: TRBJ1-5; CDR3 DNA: TGTGCCAGTAGACAGGGGGGATCTCAGCCCCAGCATTTT; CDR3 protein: CASRQGGSQPQHF
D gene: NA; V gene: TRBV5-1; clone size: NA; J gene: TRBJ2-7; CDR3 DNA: TGCGCCAGCAGCTTGGGACTCCCAGCCTACGAGCAGTACTTC; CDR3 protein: CASSLGLPAYEQYF
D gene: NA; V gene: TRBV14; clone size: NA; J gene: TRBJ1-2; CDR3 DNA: TGTGCCAGCAGCTTCGCAGGGCTTGGGTATGGCTACACCTTC; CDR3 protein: CASSFAGLGYGYTF
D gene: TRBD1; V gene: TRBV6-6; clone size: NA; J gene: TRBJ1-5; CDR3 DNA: TGTGCCAGCAGCGGGGGACAGGGAAATCAGCCCCAGCATTTT; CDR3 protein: CASSGGQGNQPQHF
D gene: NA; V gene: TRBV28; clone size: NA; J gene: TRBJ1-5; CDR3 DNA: TGTGCCAGCGGACGACAGCCCCAGCATTTT; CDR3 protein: CASGRQPQHF
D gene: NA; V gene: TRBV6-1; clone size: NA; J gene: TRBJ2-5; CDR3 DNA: TGTGCCAGCACCCCGATTAGTGAGACCCAGTACTTC; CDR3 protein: CASTPISETQYF
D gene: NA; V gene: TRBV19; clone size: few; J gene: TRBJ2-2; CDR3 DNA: TGTGCCAGTAGTATAGTGGGAAACACCGGGGAGCTGTTTTTT; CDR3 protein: CASSIVGNTGELFF
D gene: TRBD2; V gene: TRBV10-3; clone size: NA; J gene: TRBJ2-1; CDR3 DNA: TGTGCCATCAGTGAGAATTTCGGACTAGCAGCGTACAATGAGCAGTTCTTC; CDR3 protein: CAISENFGLAAYNEQFF
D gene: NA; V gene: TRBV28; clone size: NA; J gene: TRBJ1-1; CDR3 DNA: TGTGCCAGCGGCAACAGGTACTTGGCTTTCTTT; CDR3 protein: CASGNRYLAFF
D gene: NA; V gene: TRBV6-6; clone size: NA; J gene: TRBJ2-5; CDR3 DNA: TGTGCCAGCAGTTTCAGCGGTCAAGAGACCCAGTACTTC; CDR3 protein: CASSFSGQETQYF
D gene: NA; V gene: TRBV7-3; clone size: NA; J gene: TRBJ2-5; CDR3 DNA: TGTGCCAGCAGCTTAACCCCGGCCAAGGCCGAGACCCAGTACTTC; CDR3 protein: CASSLTPAKAETQYF
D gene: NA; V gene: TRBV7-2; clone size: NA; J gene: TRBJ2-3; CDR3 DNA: TGTGCCAGCAGCTTAGCCAGTCCAGATACGCAGTATTTT; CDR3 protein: CASSLASPDTQYF
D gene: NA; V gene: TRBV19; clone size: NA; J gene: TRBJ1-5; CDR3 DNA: TGTGCCAGTAGCCTCCCCCAGCTCAATCAGCCCCAGCATTTT; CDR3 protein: CASSLPQLNQPQHF
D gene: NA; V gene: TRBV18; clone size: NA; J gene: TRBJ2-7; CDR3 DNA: TGTGCCAGCTCACCACCGGGGGGACAAGGGGTCTACGAGCAGTACTTC; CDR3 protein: CASSPPGGQGVYEQYF
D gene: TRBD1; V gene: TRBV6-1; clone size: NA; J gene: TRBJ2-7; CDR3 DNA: TGTGCCAGCAGTGTATTCCCCGACAGGGAGTGGTTGGACGAGCAGTACTTC; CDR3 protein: CASSVFPDREWLDEQYF
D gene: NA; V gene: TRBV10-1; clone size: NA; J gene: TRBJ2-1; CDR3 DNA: TGCGCCAGCAGTGAGCCTCCCCCAGGACAGAAGCAGTTCTTC; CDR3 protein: CASSEPPPGQKQFF
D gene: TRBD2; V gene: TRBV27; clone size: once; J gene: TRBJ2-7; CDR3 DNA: TGTGCCAGCAGTTTGTATTTAGCGGGACTCTACGAGCAGTACTTC; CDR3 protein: CASSLYLAGLYEQYF
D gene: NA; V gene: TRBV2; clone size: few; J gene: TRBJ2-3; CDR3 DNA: TGTGCCAGCAGTTCTGACTACAGCACAGATACGCAGTATTTT; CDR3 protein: CASSSDYSTDTQYF
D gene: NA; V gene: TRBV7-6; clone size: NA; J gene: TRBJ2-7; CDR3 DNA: TGTGCCAGCAGCCGGAACGAGGGTACCTACGAGCAGTACTTC; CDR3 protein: CASSRNEGTYEQYF
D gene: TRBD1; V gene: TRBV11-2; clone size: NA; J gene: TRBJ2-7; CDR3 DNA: TGTGCCAGCAGCTTCGGTACGGGACAGCGTACCTACGAGCAGTACTTC; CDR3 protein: CASSFGTGQRTYEQYF
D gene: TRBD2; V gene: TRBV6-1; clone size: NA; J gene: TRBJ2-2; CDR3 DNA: TGTGCCAGCAGTGGGGGACTAGCGGGGGTTACCGGGGAGCTGTTTTTT; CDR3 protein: CASSGGLAGVTGELFF
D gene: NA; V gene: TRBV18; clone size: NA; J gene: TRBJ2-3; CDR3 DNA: TGTGCCAGCTCCTCGGGTTGGAGGACTAGCACAGATACGCAGTATTTT; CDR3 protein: CASSSGWRTSTDTQYF